This T cell receptor (beta chain) was captured in a study of cytomegalovirus exposure and HLA in healthy donors (TCRdb year 2017). About the full investigation: According to an earlier analysis of a few hundred of the donors, about 179 million T cells yielded roughly 100 million unique TCR beta sequences and approximately 300 Gb of sequence data. An early release covering roughly 600 HLA-typed donors comprised roughly 300 gigabases of sequencing data and around 80 million unique TCR sequences. Among the roughly 400 genotyped donors, 81% belonged to the genetic ancestry cluster associated with self-reported Caucasian donors. The study aimed to test whether cataloging public T cell receptors could reveal signatures of past pathogen exposure. The study profiled the T cell repertoires of 500 to 800 subjects by immunosequencing and related them to cytomegalovirus serostatus. A separate validation cohort of over a hundred different subjects was used in addition to the roughly 620-subject first cohort. To predict cytomegalovirus infection status, the study combined high-throughput TCR immunosequencing, statistical association of individual TCRs with disease status, and machine learning. In a later analysis, previously published TCR beta repertoires from 670 or so donors were re-analyzed and high-resolution HLA genotyping was added so that TCR occurrence patterns could be studied. Rather than drawing on any new phenotypic data, the later analysis identified candidate immune exposures from TCR beta sequences and the way those sequences occurred across donors. An earlier analysis of 587 of the donors used high-throughput TCR beta sequencing to judge whether each TCR beta V gene segment behaved as functional or pseudogenic. Donor age, sex, ethnicity and CMV serostatus were compiled alongside the repertoire data. A later genetic analysis took genome-wide SNP genotypes for about 65% of the roughly 670 donors and used that subset as a discovery cohort. All discovery cohort repertoires had been generated on a single sequencing platform. Both class I and class II loci were covered by HLA typing, at four-digit resolution. The number of typed donors differed by locus: about 620-640 for A, B, C, DRB1 and DQB1; 500 to 550 for DQA1; some 590 for DPA1; and around 490 for DPB1. Roughly 5 DR-DQ haplotypes were handled as single units for association and clustering because linkage in the cohort was strong. On average, roughly 250,000 unique TCR beta nucleotide sequences were sequenced per donor among some 430 genotyped donors of the cohort, with around 19% of those sequences being non-productive.

The library was obtained by the immunoSEQ multiplex PCR assay. For the multiplex PCR, a mixture combining 60 forward primers for TCR Vbeta segments and 13 reverse primers for TCR Jbeta segments was used. A multiplex PCR assay on genomic DNA amplified the CDR3 region of rearranged TCR beta genes. Amplified TCR beta libraries were sequenced as 87-base-pair reads on the Illumina HiSeq System. On the study's bioinformatics: Across the roughly 640 repertoires, a later analysis counted 78 million or so unique TCR beta chains, 9 million to 14 million of which were shared by at least two donors. Raw reads were error-corrected and collapsed into unique sequences by a nearest-neighbor algorithm in which closely related sequences were merged to remove PCR and sequencing errors. CDR3 sequences were aligned to IMGT reference sequences to assign V, D and J gene segments. For a sequence to be retained, a match of at least six nucleotides to both a V gene segment and a J gene segment was required. Rearrangements were classified as productive when the CDR3 lacked stop codons and remained in frame with V and J, and all other rearrangements were classified as non-productive. Following IMGT convention, CDR3 was defined as the stretch from the second conserved V-encoded cysteine to the conserved J-encoded phenylalanine. Sequences without an unambiguous match to a single V gene segment were excluded from the earlier analysis of about 630 of the donors. An earlier analysis of a few hundred of the donors classified V segments as functional when productive rearrangements were above 56.7% and as segregating when the standard deviation between donors was above 5%. A statistical classification framework was developed to diagnose cytomegalovirus status using the catalog of TCR beta chain sequences. In a later analysis, V and J genes were assigned by comparing TCR nucleotide sequences against IMGT/GENE-DB human TR gene sequences. A later analysis assigned CDR3 sequences and most-parsimonious VDJ recombination scenarios with the TCRdist pipeline. A later analysis defined each TCR beta chain by its CDR3 amino acid sequence plus V-gene family, and excluded reads lacking a unique V-gene family. In a later analysis, 450 to 600 highly shared, low-generation-probability nucleotide sequences were removed to address suspected cross-contamination and a sequencing artifact. In a later analysis, a clonal expansion index for each public chain was calculated from normalized within-repertoire ranks of inferred template counts. In a later analysis, generation probabilities were computed using a VDJ recombination model fitted to out-of-frame rearrangements, and the results were checked against IGoR. In a later analysis, TCR-TCR, TCR-HLA and TCR-CMV co-occurrence was scored with hypergeometric tests, and a repertoire-size bias correction was applied to TCR pairs. False discovery rates were estimated in a later analysis by permuting HLA or CMV assignments 20 times. In a later analysis, co-occurring TCRs were grouped using DBSCAN, with TCRdist sequence similarity added in when clustering inside HLA-allele-positive subsets. Repertoires with fewer than 30,000 or more than 120,000 public chains were left out of co-occurrence clustering, as were about 5 repertoires with anomalous nucleotide sharing. The table comes from immuneACCESS by way of TCRdb, which keeps in-frame sequences with V and J called. Part of the clones is missing from these tables; in studies checked, under half for an unresolved V gene and the rest for unknown reasons. The V and J calls and clone size come from that table; D and trimming were worked out from the DNA. The sample table records approximately 100,000 clones; 9.5% to 13% of these occur just once. 5% to 6.5% of the sample is in the top ten clones.

This clone was recorded a few times. The antigen this receptor binds is unknown. No much larger clone exists at a distance of one base, and base qualities are not known. What the research found in general, with its limitations: The sequencing pipeline was judged likely to have produced a cluster of highly shared sequence variants as a technical artifact. Because the 87-base-pair reads could not distinguish some IMGT-functional V segments, including TRBV6-2 and TRBV6-3, those segments were excluded. Sequencing depth was assumed to be roughly uniform across donors in the presence/absence analyses, though that assumption may not hold. Three of the identified cytomegalovirus-associated TCR beta chains were confirmed in vitro to be specific for cytomegalovirus antigens. When HLA alleles, especially DR and DQ, strongly co-occurred, TCR associations were difficult to assign to individual alleles. A later analysis associated 17,000 or so TCR beta sequences with specific HLA alleles at a false discovery rate of 0.05. According to a later analysis, parvovirus B19, influenza, CMV and Epstein-Barr virus appeared linked to several top co-occurrence clusters. Because HLA typing was unavailable for some donors at each locus, only the typed subset was used in association tests. Most CMV-associated TCR beta chains appeared to be HLA-restricted in a later analysis, and the HLA associations seemed to be driven largely by CMV exposure. An association between a missense DCLRE1C variant and V-gene and J-gene trimming of TCR beta chains was found in a later genetic analysis and replicated in an independent cohort. In this cohort, only TCR beta chains were sequenced, and detectable features were limited by the absence of alpha or paired-chain data. In an earlier analysis of 587 of the donors, most TCR beta V segments appeared in productive rearrangements about 87% or about 30% of the time, broadly matching IMGT annotations. Cytomegalovirus status was reported to be diagnosed by the classifier with high specificity and sensitivity in both the original and validation cohorts. The authors suggested that the approach could potentially be extended to other disease states and immunological phenotypes. A further reported finding was that TCR beta sequences accurately predicted the HLA-A and HLA-B alleles for most subjects in the first cohort. A later analysis found that HLA-associated TCR beta chains were more clonally expanded and had lower generation probabilities than equally common non-associated chains. A later analysis found that TCR association rates varied across HLA loci, with DRB1 alleles showing the most associated TCRs and HLA-C alleles the fewest. According to a later genetic analysis, donors in an Asian-associated ancestry cluster had fewer N-insertions in productive TCRs than the approximately 630-donor mean. For the cohort, immune exposure information was limited to CMV serostatus. Because counts were too low, some 17 rarely observed V segments, including chromosome 9 orphons, were excluded from the earlier analysis of 500 to 700 of the donors. The study gave a list of 150 to 200 TCR beta chains associated with cytomegalovirus. Linkage disequilibrium might explain the correlated functional status among segregating V segments, but an unknown experimental factor could not be excluded. Most TCR sequences were observed very rarely across donors, whereas some public TCRs were present in many individuals.

The cohort comprised more than 550 healthy bone marrow donors. All cohort members were sampled while nominally healthy, although unrecorded immune exposures were likely present. The donor tested CMV seropositive and was one of the 289 seropositive cohort members. A peripheral blood sample was provided by each donor, and peripheral blood mononuclear cells were used for TCR beta sequencing. Genomic DNA was extracted from the blood cell samples with the Qiagen DNeasy Blood Extraction Kit. Trimming accounts for 5 bases at V and 4 bases at J, while the number of junction bases matched to no gene is 5. There are 15 amino acids in the CDR3, from cysteine to phenylalanine inclusive. Just CDR3 DNA is preserved here, 45 bases in frame from base 1. From the germline V gene (reference sequence), CDR1 is PRHDT and CDR2 is FYEKMQ.

What was sequenced was PBMCs. The rearranged segments are TRBV13 and TRBJ2-7, with 13 central nucleotides matching TRBD2. This TCR was sampled from a man aged 35 to 55 in good health and CMV-seropositive. Read as DNA, the sequence is TGTGCCAGCAGCGGACGACTAGCGGGAGGTTACGAGCAGTACTTC. Translated, it gives CASSGRLAGGYEQYF.